The 17 T cell receptor beta chains given below trace back to one sample, sequenced in a study of cytomegalovirus exposure and HLA in healthy donors. The PCR had 60 Vbeta and 13 Jbeta primers. The repertoire was sequenced with immunoSEQ multiplex PCR; TCRdb's copy has only in-frame clones and lacks some. The table includes under 130,000 clones, 60% to 70% detected once. The source material was PBMCs. The receptor set was obtained from a man aged 25 to 40 in good health and CMV-seropositive.

The sample holds a few counts of this clone. This chain connects TRBV7-2 to TRBJ2-2; 8 bases align to TRBD2. The germline CDR1 and CDR2 sequences are SGHTA and FQGNSA. The CDR3 spans 14 residues. V trimming: 5 bases; J trimming: 6 bases; junction bases outside the gene matches: 5. The CDR3 sequence is CASSRWRGAGELFF. The CDR3 nucleotides are TGTGCCAGCAGCCGCTGGCGGGGGGCCGGGGAGCTGTTTTTT.

The rearrangement links TRBV7-9 to TRBJ1-6; D is possibly TRBD1 (5 bases). Germline V gene sequence: CDR1 SEHNR, CDR2 FQNEAQ (reference sequence). V was trimmed by 4 bases and J by 7 bases, leaving 14 bases between them. This CDR3 spans 15 amino acids. Written as DNA, the CDR3 is TGTGCCAGCAGCTCGAGGGACTCGCGGAATTCACCCCTCCACTTT. Encoded protein: CASSSRDSRNSPLHF.

This chain joins TRBV27 and TRBJ2-5, with TRBD1 identical over 8 bases. Germline-derived CDR1 and CDR2 are MNHEY and SMNVEV (reference sequence). V shed 3 bases, J shed 1 base, and the junction held 7 bases outside the gene matches. This CDR3 comprises 16 residues. The DNA for the CDR3 is TGTGCCAGCAGTTTCGGACAGGGAAGGGGCCAAGAGACCCAGTACTTC. Translating it yields CASSFGQGRGQETQYF.

Of note for this clone: Other DNA sequences in the same sample also yield this CDR3. This chain joins TRBV18 and TRBJ2-2; D gene ambiguous. Trimming removed 6 bases at V and 1 base at J, with 9 bases between. Germline V gene lookup returns CDR1 KGHSH and CDR2 LQKENI. The CDR3 is 14 amino acids. CDR3: CASSTSRNTGELFF. In DNA, the CDR3 is TGTGCCAGCTCCACCAGTCGGAACACCGGGGAGCTGTTTTTT.

V gene TRBV29-1 combines with J gene TRBJ2-4; a possible D gene is TRBD2 (7 bases). Trimming pared 4 bases from V and 11 bases from J, leaving 12 bases between. CDR1 is SQVTM, CDR2 ANQGSEA, per germline. There are 11 residues in the CDR3. As DNA, the CDR3 is TGCAGCGTTGGGGGGGGGCAGCTTCAGTACTTC. Translating it yields CSVGGGQLQYF.

The gene calls are TRBV4-2 and TRBJ1-3, with TRBD1 identical over 7 bases. Germline loops: CDR1 LGHNA, CDR2 YNFKEQ. The CDR3 sequence is 17 residues long. J gave up 0 bases and V 1 base, and 6 bases lay outside the gene matches. The CDR3 DNA sequence: TGTGCCAGCAGCCAAGCCGGGACAGCTTACTCTGGAAACACCATATATTTT. Its protein product is CASSQAGTAYSGNTIYF.

For this clone: This specimen includes other DNA sequences encoding the same CDR3. The chain combines TRBV15 with TRBJ2-7; D not certain. The CDR3 totals 13 residues. Germline CDR1 is LNHNV and CDR2 is YYDKDF (reference sequence). The V gene lost 0 bases and the J gene lost 1 base, with 4 bases spanning the gap. The DNA of the CDR3 is TGTGCCACCAGCAGAGACATTTCCTACGAGCAGTACTTC. Protein: CATSRDISYEQYF. Full variable domain (outside the CDR3, taken from reference TRBV15 and TRBJ2-7): DAMVIQNPRYQVTQFGKPVTLSCSQTLNHNVMYWYQQKSSQAPKLLFHYYDKDFNNEADTPDNFQSRRPNTSFCFLDIRSPGLGDTAMYLCATSRDISYEQYFGPGTRLTVT.

The chain links TRBV30 to TRBJ2-5; the match to TRBD1 covers 8 bases. The germline gives CDR1 GTSNPN, CDR2 SVGIG (reference sequence). V lost 2 bases, J lost 5 bases, and 4 bases stayed unmatched. There are 13 residues in the CDR3. The CDR3 loop reads CAWSTGGRETQYF. CDR3 coding DNA: TGTGCCTGGAGTACAGGGGGACGGGAGACCCAGTACTTC.

This clone showed up just a few times. CDR3 DNA: TGTGCCATCAGTGAGTCCTTTCAGGGACAGGTTTCAGGGCAGCCCCAGCATTTT. This encodes CAISESFQGQVSGQPQHF. The genes are TRBV10-3 and TRBJ1-5; TRBD1 aligns across 8 bases. The CDR3 is 18 amino acids. Germline trimming cut 0 bases from V and 7 bases from J; bases unmatched to any gene: 14. Germline CDR1 reads ENHRY; CDR2 reads SYGVKD.

This clone was seen only a few times. The genes are TRBV29-1 and TRBJ2-3; D call uncertain. The CDR3 has 13 amino acids. Trimming left V 3 bases short and J 2 bases short, with 9 bases between. Germline lookup yields CDR1 SQVTM and CDR2 ANQGSEA. CDR3 coding DNA: TGCAGCGTTGATGGCGGAAACACAGATACGCAGTATTTT. Translating gives CSVDGGNTDTQYF.

The CDR3 DNA reads TGTGCCAGCAGCCCTGGACAGGGAAGATATGGCTACACCTTC. It encodes CASSPGQGRYGYTF. The gene calls are TRBV27 and TRBJ1-2; 8 nucleotides align to TRBD1. V gave up 6 bases and J gave up 5 bases; unmatched junction bases: 8. There are 14 residues in the CDR3. CDR1 and CDR2 from the germline V gene are MNHEY and SMNVEV (reference sequence).

The chain couples TRBV5-4 to TRBJ2-1, with no clear D. V was clipped by 0 bases and J by 9 bases, with 10 bases between them. CDR3 length equals 13 residues. Germline V lookup: CDR1 SGHNT, CDR2 YYREEE (reference sequence). The CDR3 sequence is CASSLDFSGEQFF. CDR3 sequence (DNA): TGTGCCAGCAGCTTGGATTTCTCGGGTGAGCAGTTCTTC.

The rearrangement joins TRBV7-9 to TRBJ2-3; possible D gene TRBD1, 5 bases. The CDR3 consists of 15 residues. V lost 5 bases and J lost 2, with 14 bases in between. CDR1 is SEHNR, CDR2 FQNEAQ, per germline (reference sequence). The CDR3, as DNA: TGTGCCAGCAGCCGAGGCGTGGGGCCCACAGATACGCAGTATTTT. Amino acid sequence: CASSRGVGPTDTQYF.

The genes are TRBV2 and TRBJ2-7; TRBD2 matches at 15 bases. With 6 bases clipped from V and 7 bases from J, the junction kept 10 bases outside the gene matches. The CDR3 runs 16 residues. Germline V lookup: CDR1 SNHLY, CDR2 FYNNEI. This CDR3 reads CASRGLAGGPSWEQYF. In DNA form, the CDR3 reads TGTGCCAGCAGAGGACTAGCGGGGGGGCCCTCGTGGGAGCAGTACTTC.

Notes on this clone: At one of its ends the junction is not consistent with the germline gene, which may arise from a read error. The genes are TRBV7-9 and TRBJ1-4, with a possible D match to TRBD1 (6 bases). This CDR3 is built from 14 residues. Looked up from germline, CDR1 is SEHNR and CDR2 is FQNEAQ (reference sequence). CDR3 DNA sequence: TGTTCCAGCAGCTCATGGGGGACAAATGAAAAACTGTTTTTT. Translation: CSSSSWGTNEKLFF.

The gene calls are TRBV6-4 and TRBJ2-2; 9 bases line up with TRBD1. Germline loops: CDR1 MRHNA, CDR2 SNTAGT. Unmatched junction bases numbered 7, after V lost 7 bases and J lost 7 bases. There are 14 residues in the CDR3. The CDR3 spells CASTPDRGYGELFF. In DNA, the CDR3 is TGTGCCAGCACCCCAGACAGGGGGTACGGGGAGCTGTTTTTT.

The V and J genes are TRBV18 and TRBJ2-5, with a weak D call TRBD1 (6 bases). Per germline, CDR1 KGHSH and CDR2 LQKENI. V lost 4 bases and J lost 5, with 14 bases in between. This CDR3 spans 14 amino acids. CDR3 sequence: CASSLGQPGETQYF. CDR3 in DNA: TGTGCCAGCTCACTAGGACAGCCAGGGGAGACCCAGTACTTC.